This T cell receptor (beta chain) emerged from a study of blood T cell repertoires in COVID-19 (dated by TCRdb to between 2020 and 2021). For the wider study: Samples covering the acute and convalescent phases of COVID-19 were provided by collaborators in the United States, Italy and Spain. Samples were obtained from the ongoing ImmuneRACE study (first 160 participants) and from 1,254 subjects provided by 6 global collaborators. Where available, HLA class I and class II types were taken from metadata supplied by the sample provider and were not determined by assay-based typing. The repertoires were released in a freely available public database meant as a resource for research on the immune response to SARS-CoV-2. The dataset comprised deeply sampled blood TCRbeta repertoires from subjects exposed to, actively infected with, or recovered from COVID-19. Nearly every sample came with metadata listing a de-identified subject ID, COVID-19 status, age in years and sex. The prospective study material was composed of cDNA or gDNA derived from T cells, B-cell-depleted T cells, or PBMCs.

This clone was counted between two and nine times. Its antigen target is currently unknown. No base qualities exist here, and no much larger clone lies one base off it. Study-wide conclusions, independent of this receptor: Clinical and demographic metadata were provided uncurated, with the amount varying by source and participant.

V is pared back by 0 bases and J by 0 bases, with 8 bases lying between the germline termini. The CDR3 runs 15 amino acids, cysteine and phenylalanine included. Of all the DNA, just the CDR3 is kept, 45 bases in frame from base 1. CDR1 MNHEY and CDR2 SMNVEV are derived from the germline V gene (reference sequence). Whole blood was collected in K2EDTA tubes by collaborating institutions according to the institutions' own protocols. For TCRbeta analysis, collaborators shipped samples in one of three forms: frozen whole blood, isolated PBMCs, or DNA extracted from either of those sample types. The immunoSEQ Assay, a bias-controlled multiplex PCR, was used to amplify TCRbeta CDR3 regions from genomic DNA. The paper's data handling went like this. Within the assay, amplification of reference gene primers was used to estimate how many nucleated cells each sample contained. To quantify the absolute abundance of each unique TCRbeta CDR3 rearrangement, sequence reads were collapsed and filtered. For each sample, productive Simpson clonality was calculated as the square root of Simpson's diversity index across productive rearrangements. TCRdb retrieved this table from immuneACCESS and kept in-frame rearrangements only. Not all clones are present; in checked studies, unresolved V genes account for under half, and no reason is known for the remainder. D and trimming were read from the DNA, whereas the V and J calls and clone size are those reported in that table. This sample is represented by about 270,000 clones; approximately 85% of them were singletons. The ten largest account for about 11% of the sample.

The rearranged chain carries TRBV27 and TRBJ1-2; too little of a D gene remains to name it. The receptor was derived from a woman in her 70s with acute or convalescent COVID-19. The sequenced sample was peripheral blood. Read as DNA, the sequence is TGTGCCAGCAGTTTATCTCCGTCTGCTAACTATGGCTACACCTTC. It is translated as CASSLSPSANYGYTF.